The 27 T cell receptor beta chains below all came from one sample that was sequenced in a study of blood T cells in healthy people across ages. Sample-barcoded 5' priming and a J-beta primer mix drove a second PCR of about 6 to 12 cycles. One entry per CDR3 protein, called by TCRdb with MiXCR from the 5' RACE reads. This table holds roughly 1,100,000 distinct CDR3 sequences, under 30% found once. This same sample was also taken into another study, of T cells of mothers and their children.

The sequenced material came from blood. Every receptor here comes from a girl between 2 and 10 years old in good health.

This chain links TRBV28 with TRBJ2-3, with TRBD2 matching 8 bases. This CDR3 is 13 amino acids long. Trimming took 5 bases from V and 9 from J; bases not matched to a gene: 7. Germline V gene data show CDR1 as MDHEN and CDR2 as SYDVKM. The CDR3 here is CASSPGGESTQYF. The CDR3 coding sequence is TGTGCCAGCAGTCCGGGGGGGGAGAGCACGCAGTATTTT.

With regard to this clonotype: A read error may account for a junction end that differs from germline. The chain couples TRBV5-1 to TRBJ2-5; possibly TRBD1 or TRBD2 for D (6 bases each). The V gene's germline CDR1 is SGHRS and CDR2 YFSETQ. The CDR3 consists of 16 residues. The CDR3 loop is CASSFNPGGLQETQHF. CDR3 DNA: TGCGCCAGCAGCTTTAACCCCGGGGGCCTTCAAGAGACCCAGCACTTC.

This clonotype has only a few counts. At one end, the junction sequence differs from germline, possibly due to a read error. The V gene is TRBV7-3, the J gene TRBJ2-5; the D gene is possibly TRBD2 (6 bases). The CDR3 extends over 13 amino acids. Germline V gives CDR1 SGHTA, CDR2 FQGTGA. Here the CDR3 DNA reads TGTGCCAGCAGCTTAACCGGGGGTAATGAGCAGCTCTTC. It yields the protein CASSLTGGNEQLF. Full variable domain (outside the CDR3, taken from reference TRBV7-3 and TRBJ2-5): GAGVSQTPSNKVTEKGKYVELRCDPISGHTALYWYRQSLGQGPEFLIYFQGTGAADDSGLPNDRFFAVRPEGSVSTLKIQRTERGDSAVYLCASSLTGGNEQLFGPGTRLLVL.

The V and J genes are TRBV10-3 and TRBJ1-2; D not resolved. Germline CDR1 ENHRY, CDR2 SYGVKD. The CDR3 runs 13 residues. Deletions cut 0 bases from V and 5 bases from J, with 7 bases between. DNA of the CDR3: TGTGCCATCAGTGAGTCAACCGGGTATGGCTACACCTTC. Translation: CAISESTGYGYTF.

The chain links TRBV28 to TRBJ2-5, with 9 bases fitting TRBD2. CDR1 is MDHEN and CDR2 is SYDVKM in the germline V gene. The J segment lost 5 bases and the V segment lost 2 bases, leaving 6 bases of the junction unmatched. The length of the CDR3 is 15 residues. CDR3 protein: CASSLGGRARETQYF. The CDR3 DNA sequence: TGTGCCAGCAGTTTAGGCGGGAGGGCCCGGGAGACCCAGTACTTC.

This clonotype was seen only a few times. V gene TRBV7-9 combines with J gene TRBJ1-3; 10 bases are a match to TRBD1. Germline V CDR1 and CDR2: SEHNR, FQNEAQ (reference sequence). The CDR3 totals 13 residues. V lost 4 bases, J lost 12 bases, and 6 bases stayed unmatched. The chain's CDR3 is CASSSRDRGDIYF. CDR3 DNA sequence: TGTGCCAGCAGCTCCCGGGACAGGGGAGACATATATTTT.

The chain combines TRBV7-3 with TRBJ2-1, with no clear D. The J call may be mistaken, given a closer DNA end match to TRBJ2-5. Germline V gene data show CDR1 as SGHTA and CDR2 as FQGTGA. The CDR3 covers 13 residues. The CDR3: CASSFSLGETQYF. CDR3 in DNA: TGTGCCAGCAGCTTTTCTCTCGGGGAGACCCAGTACTTC.

The rearrangement joins TRBV19 to TRBJ2-1; TRBD2 matches 14 bases. Looked up from germline, CDR1 is LNHDA and CDR2 is SQIVND (reference sequence). The CDR3 is 18 amino acids. The junction had 13 bases not matched to a gene; V was cut back by 9 bases and J by 3 bases. CDR3 amino acids: CASTTRLAGGPLYNEQFF. DNA for the CDR3: TGTGCCAGCACCACGAGACTAGCGGGAGGGCCTCTCTACAATGAGCAGTTCTTC.

The genes are TRBV6-5 and TRBJ1-2; 7 nucleotides agree with TRBD1. Germline trimming cut 5 bases from V and 2 bases from J; bases unmatched to any gene: 5. Germline CDR1 is MNHEY and CDR2 is SVGAGI. The CDR3 is made up of 14 amino acids. CDR3 DNA: TGTGCCAGCAGTCCCGGGGACAGAAACTATGGCTACACCTTC. Residues: CASSPGDRNYGYTF.

Comments on this clonotype: This likely comes from a read error, as the CDR3 has no conserved phenylalanine or tryptophan at its end. This chain links TRBV19 with TRBJ1-6; no clear D. The V end lost 5 bases, the J end lost 0 bases, and 14 bases lay between the germline ends. The CDR3 extends over 17 amino acids. Germline lookup yields CDR1 LNHDA and CDR2 SQIVND (reference sequence). The CDR3: CASSSDPPGSYNSPLHL. CDR3 DNA sequence: TGTGCCAGTAGTTCCGACCCCCCAGGCTCCTATAATTCACCCCTCCACCTT.

This clonotype was counted at least ten times. The chain is built from TRBV4-1 and TRBJ2-5, with D perhaps TRBD2 (5 bases). The CDR3 is 14 residues long. CDR1 and CDR2 (germline): MGHRA, YSYEKL. The V end lost 1 base, the J end lost 4 bases, and 10 bases lay between the germline ends. The CDR3 sequence: CASSQAFGGETQYF. DNA for the CDR3: TGCGCCAGCAGCCAAGCGTTCGGAGGAGAGACCCAGTACTTC.

This clonotype was detected only a few times. The V and J genes are TRBV12-3 or TRBV12-4 and TRBJ1-1; 7 nucleotides align to TRBD1. The CDR3 runs 13 residues. With 10 bases clipped from V and 2 bases from J, the junction kept 7 bases outside the gene matches. CDR3 region: CANSDRTNTEAFF. The CDR3 nucleotides are TGTGCCAACTCGGACAGGACTAACACTGAAGCTTTCTTT.

In this sample, this clonotype turned up a few times. V and J are TRBV5-6 and TRBJ2-1; 9 bases map to TRBD2. The J segment lost 5 bases and the V segment lost 3 bases, leaving 9 bases of the junction unmatched. This CDR3 region has 16 residues. Germline V gives CDR1 SGHDT, CDR2 YYEEEE. CDR3 sequence reads: CASSWSPGLAHNEQFF. DNA for the CDR3: TGTGCCAGCAGCTGGAGCCCGGGACTAGCCCACAATGAGCAGTTCTTC.

This clonotype has more than one count but fewer than ten. The V gene is TRBV10-2, the J gene TRBJ2-3, with a possible D match to TRBD2 (5 bases). Germline assignment: CDR1 WSHSY and CDR2 SAAADI. With 7 bases removed from V and 4 bases from J, the gap between germline ends came to 15 bases. The CDR3 has 14 residues. CDR3 bases: TGCGCCAGCACGGACTCCGACCCCGCAGATACGCAGTATTTT. Amino acids: CASTDSDPADTQYF.

This clonotype was seen a handful of times. This chain joins TRBV7-6 and TRBJ2-5, with TRBD2 matching over 8 bases. The J call may not be correct, given that the DNA end is closer to TRBJ2-1. The CDR3 runs to 14 residues. Germline-derived CDR1 and CDR2 are SGHVS and FNYEAQ. Here the CDR3 DNA reads TGTGCCAGCAGCTCCCCCTCGACTAGCGATGAGCAGTTCTTC. Protein: CASSSPSTSDEQFF.

This clonotype has just a few counts. This chain joins TRBV2 and TRBJ1-6, with D perhaps TRBD1 (6 bases). Per germline, CDR1 SNHLY and CDR2 FYNNEI. Trimming cost V 2 bases and J 8 bases, with 16 bases left between them. The CDR3 loop spans 16 amino acids. For the CDR3, the DNA is TGTGCCAGCAGTGAATTCAGAACAGGGTGGGATTCACCCCTCCACTTT. Its protein is CASSEFRTGWDSPLHF.

The chain uses TRBV28 and TRBJ2-1; 7 positions match TRBD1. Germline lookup yields CDR1 MDHEN and CDR2 SYDVKM. This CDR3 is built from 14 residues. V lost 6 bases to trimming and J lost 9 bases; unmatched junction nucleotides: 11. In nucleotides, the CDR3 is TGTGCCAGCAGACAAGAGACAGGGCTTGGTGAGCAGTTCTTC. Translating it yields CASRQETGLGEQFF. The full variable domain, with the rest looked up from reference TRBV28 and TRBJ2-1, is DVKVTQSSRYLVKRTGEKVFLECVQDMDHENMFWYRQDPGLGLRLIYFSYDVKMKEKGDIPEGYSVSREKKERFSLILESASTNQTSMYLCASRQETGLGEQFFGPGTRLTVL.

This chain uses TRBV29-1 with TRBJ1-1; TRBD1 matches 8 bases. Germline lookup yields CDR1 SQVTM and CDR2 ANQGSEA. The CDR3 is made up of 10 amino acids. With 0 bases clipped from V and 14 bases from J, the junction kept 2 bases outside the gene matches. This CDR3 is CSVEDQGAFF. As DNA, the CDR3 is TGCAGCGTTGAAGATCAGGGGGCCTTCTTT. The full variable domain, rest sourced from reference TRBV29-1 and TRBJ1-1, is SAVISQKPSRDICQRGTSLTIQCQVDSQVTMMFWYRQQPGQSLTLIATANQGSEATYESGFVIDKFPISRPNLTFSTLTVSNMSPEDSSIYLCSVEDQGAFFGQGTRLTVV.

In this sample, this clonotype turned up a few times. The V gene is TRBV29-1, the J gene TRBJ2-5; D is unresolved. Germline V gene data show CDR1 as SQVTM and CDR2 as ANQGSEA. V was pared by 4 bases and J by 0 bases, with 9 bases between. The CDR3 loop spans 13 amino acids. Written as DNA, the CDR3 is TGCAGCGTTGTACACCGTAACCAAGAGACCCAGTACTTC. Its protein product is CSVVHRNQETQYF.

This clonotype was seen only a few times. V gene TRBV20-1 combines with J gene TRBJ2-1; D not resolved. V was trimmed by 6 bases and J by 8 bases, leaving 11 bases between them. Germline CDR1 reads DFQATT; CDR2 reads SNEGSKA (reference sequence). CDR3 length equals 11 residues. CDR3 DNA: TGCAGTGCACCCCTGACCGATGAGCAGTTCTTC. This translates into CSAPLTDEQFF.

This clonotype was counted a few times. An end of the junction does not agree with germline; a read error may underlie this. The rearrangement uses TRBV7-9 and TRBJ2-1; 10 bases match TRBD2. Germline V lookup: CDR1 SEHNR, CDR2 FQNEAQ (reference sequence). The CDR3 has 15 residues. In nucleotides, the CDR3 is TGTGCCAGCAGCTTAGGGACTAGCGGCTACAGTGAGCAGTTCTTC. This sequence encodes CASSLGTSGYSEQFF.

This clonotype was counted only a few times. V and J are TRBV29-1 and TRBJ2-7; no clear D. The germline V gene has CDR1 SQVTM and CDR2 ANQGSEA. There are 12 residues in the CDR3. Trimming stripped 6 bases from V and 3 bases from J, with 12 bases between. The CDR3, as DNA: TGCAGCGTCCGAAGGGCAAACTACGAGCAGTACTTC. Protein sequence: CSVRRANYEQYF.

Written as DNA, the CDR3 is TGTGCCAGCTCACCCGCGGGGGATGAGCAGTTCTTC. Protein: CASSPAGDEQFF. The chain combines TRBV18 with TRBJ2-1, with 7 bases fitting TRBD2. V lost 3 bases, J lost 8 bases, and 1 base stayed unmatched. Germline loops: CDR1 KGHSH, CDR2 LQKENI. The CDR3 contains 12 residues.

The CDR3 DNA follows: TGTGCCAGCAGCTCACTAGCCGCCGAATCCTCGCAGTATTTT. This sequence encodes CASSSLAAESSQYF. The chain uses TRBV7-9 and TRBJ2-3; tentative D call: TRBD2 (6 bases). The CDR3 covers 14 residues. V lost 4 bases to trimming and J lost 10 bases, with 18 bases between them. Germline V gene lookup returns CDR1 SEHNR and CDR2 FQNEAQ (reference sequence).

This chain connects TRBV20-1 to TRBJ1-4; a possible D gene is TRBD1 (5 bases). From germline, CDR1 is DFQATT and CDR2 SNEGSKA (reference sequence). There are 20 residues in the CDR3. Trimming took 1 base from V and 3 from J, leaving 27 bases between them. CDR3 nucleotides: TGCAGTGCTAGAGCTTTTCCCCGGGACCTCGAAAGGTGGTCTAATGAAAAACTGTTTTTT. Its translation: CSARAFPRDLERWSNEKLFF.

This rearrangement joins TRBV11-2 to TRBJ2-5, with unresolved D. The CDR3 spans 15 residues. Trimming pared 0 bases from V and 5 bases from J, leaving 13 bases between. CDR1 and CDR2 from the germline V gene are SGHAT and FQNNGV. The CDR3 here is CASSLDSGEMETQYF. The DNA of the CDR3 is TGTGCCAGCAGCTTAGATAGTGGAGAGATGGAGACCCAGTACTTC.

This clonotype was observed a few times. The V gene is TRBV5-1, the J gene TRBJ2-7; possible D gene TRBD1, 6 bases. The V and J ends lost 1 base and 1 base respectively, with 12 bases between them. Germline CDR1 reads SGHRS; CDR2 reads YFSETQ. CDR3 length equals 15 residues. The DNA of the CDR3 is TGCGCCAGCAGCTTGACAGACAGGTTTTCCTACGAGCAGTACTTC. Its translation is CASSLTDRFSYEQYF.